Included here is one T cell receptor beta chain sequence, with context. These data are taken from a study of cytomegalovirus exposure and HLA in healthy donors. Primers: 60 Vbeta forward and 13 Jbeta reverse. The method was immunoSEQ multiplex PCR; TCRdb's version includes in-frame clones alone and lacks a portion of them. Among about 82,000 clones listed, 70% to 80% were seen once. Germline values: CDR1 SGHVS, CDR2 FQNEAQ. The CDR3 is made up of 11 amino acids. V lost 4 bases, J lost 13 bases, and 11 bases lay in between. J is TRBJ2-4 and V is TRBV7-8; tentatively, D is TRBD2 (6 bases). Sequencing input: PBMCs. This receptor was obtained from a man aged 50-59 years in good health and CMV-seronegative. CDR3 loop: CASSSTGGQYF. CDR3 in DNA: TGTGCCAGCAGCTCAACCGGGGGACAGTACTTC.